This T cell receptor beta chain was recovered during a study of blood T cell repertoires in COVID-19. Participant age was roughly 18 to 95 years, and participants resided in about two dozen US areas. Self-reported history from a screening survey and questionnaire set each donor's cohort. Two consecutive negative NP/OP PCR tests, clearance, or resolved symptoms defined Cohort 3 recovery. Assay: immunoSEQ multiplex PCR; the TCRdb copy retains only in-frame clones and omits some. The data contain 200,000 to 300,000 clones, 86% of them singletons. Specimen: PBMCs or T cells enriched from blood (not recorded which). The sequence derives from a woman between 18 and 30 years old who had recovered from COVID-19.

CDR3 in DNA: TGTGCCAGCAGCTTTTCAGGAGGAGAGACCCAGTACTTC. Translating gives CASSFSGGETQYF. V is TRBV5-8 and J is TRBJ2-5; D is possibly TRBD2 (5 bases). Germline values: CDR1 SGHTS, CDR2 YDEGEE. The V end lost 2 bases, the J end lost 4 bases, and 9 bases lay between the germline ends. The CDR3 is made up of 13 amino acids. Together with reference TRBV5-8 and TRBJ2-5, the CDR3 gives the full variable domain: EAGVTQSPTHLIKTRGQQATLRCSPISGHTSVYWYQQALGLGLQFLLWYDEGEERNRGNFPPRFSGRQFPNYSSELNVNALELEDSALYLCASSFSGGETQYFGPGTRLLVL.